Listed here is a single T cell receptor beta chain. Profiled with immunoSEQ multiplex PCR; TCRdb holds only in-frame clones, not every one. Found here are approximately 49,000 clones, around 86% of them singletons; the top ten hold roughly 2.8%. This entry belongs to a study of control samples from healthy donors and cancer patients. V was pared by 4 bases and J by 2 bases, with 11 bases between. Germline values: CDR1 GTSNPN, CDR2 SVGIG (reference sequence). The CDR3 spans 13 residues. Sequences were obtained from PBMCs. This sequence joins TRBV30 and TRBJ1-1; D unresolved. The clonotype originates from a woman between 50 and 59 years old with lung cancer. CDR3 sequence (DNA): TGTGCCTGGAACCGGCAGGCCAACACTGAAGCTTTCTTT. It encodes CAWNRQANTEAFF.